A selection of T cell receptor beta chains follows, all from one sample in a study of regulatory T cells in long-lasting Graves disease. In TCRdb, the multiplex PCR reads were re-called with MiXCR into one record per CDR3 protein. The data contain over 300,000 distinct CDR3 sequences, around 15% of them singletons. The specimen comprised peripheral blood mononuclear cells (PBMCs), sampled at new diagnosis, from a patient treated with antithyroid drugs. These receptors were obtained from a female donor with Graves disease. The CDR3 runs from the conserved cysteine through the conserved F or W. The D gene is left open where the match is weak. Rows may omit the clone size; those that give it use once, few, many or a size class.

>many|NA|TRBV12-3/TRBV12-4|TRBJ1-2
CASSSGTDTGGYTF
TGTGCCAGCAGTTCCGGGACGGATACGGGTGGCTACACCTTC
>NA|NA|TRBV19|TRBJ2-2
CASHGQITGELFF
TGTGCCAGTCATGGCCAGATCACCGGGGAGCTGTTTTTT
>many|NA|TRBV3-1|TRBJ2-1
CAIGLQKEFF
TGTGCCATTGGACTGCAGAAGGAGTTCTTC
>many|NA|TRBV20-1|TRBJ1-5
CSARWGGNQPQHF
TGCAGTGCTAGGTGGGGGGGCAATCAGCCCCAGCATTTT
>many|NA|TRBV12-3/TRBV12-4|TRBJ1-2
CASSRGWGYTF
TGTGCCAGCAGTCGGGGGTGGGGCTACACCTTC
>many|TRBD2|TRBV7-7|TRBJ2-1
CASRPGLADAYNEQFF
TGTGCCAGCAGGCCGGGACTAGCGGATGCCTACAATGAGCAGTTCTTC
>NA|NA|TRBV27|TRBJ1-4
CASSLLSQKEKLFF
TGTGCCAGCAGTCTTTTGTCTCAAAAAGAAAAACTGTTTTTT
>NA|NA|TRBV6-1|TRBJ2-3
CASSPPLLLHTDTQYF
TGTGCCAGCAGTCCCCCCCTGTTGCTCCACACAGATACGCAGTATTTT
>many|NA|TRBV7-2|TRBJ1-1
CASTYPTGPRTEAFF
TGTGCCAGCACCTACCCGACAGGACCGAGAACTGAAGCTTTCTTT
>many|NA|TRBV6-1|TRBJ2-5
CASRVGGGKTQYF
TGTGCCAGCAGGGTAGGAGGAGGGAAGACCCAGTACTTC
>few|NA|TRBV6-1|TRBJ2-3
CASRKLDTQYF
TGTGCCAGCAGGAAACTAGATACGCAGTATTTT
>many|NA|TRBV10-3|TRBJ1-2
CAIREDMAGNGYTF
TGTGCCATCAGGGAAGATATGGCTGGCAATGGCTACACCTTC
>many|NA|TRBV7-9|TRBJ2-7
CASSYRDGPYEQYF
TGTGCCAGCAGCTATAGGGACGGGCCCTACGAGCAGTACTTC
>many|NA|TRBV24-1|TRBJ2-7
CASTATDIAYEQYF
TGTGCCTCGACCGCTACGGACATCGCCTACGAGCAGTACTTC
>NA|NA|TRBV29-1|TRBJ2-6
CSVGQGGNVLTF
TGCAGCGTTGGGCAGGGAGGCAACGTCCTGACTTTC
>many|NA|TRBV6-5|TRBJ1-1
CASSYSSGTQVHTEAFF
TGTGCCAGCAGTTACTCGTCGGGGACACAGGTCCACACTGAAGCTTTCTTT
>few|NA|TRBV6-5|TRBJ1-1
CASSYSIMAAEAFF
TGTGCCAGCAGTTACTCGATTATGGCCGCTGAAGCTTTCTTT
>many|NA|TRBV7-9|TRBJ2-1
CATRWRQQDNEQFF
TGTGCCACAAGATGGAGGCAGCAGGACAATGAGCAGTTCTTC
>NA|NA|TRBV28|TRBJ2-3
CASSDLYIGDTQYF
TGTGCCAGCAGTGACCTATACATCGGAGATACGCAGTATTTT
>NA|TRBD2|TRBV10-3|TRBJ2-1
CAISSALAVDNEQFF
TGTGCCATCAGTTCAGCACTAGCGGTGGACAATGAGCAGTTCTTC
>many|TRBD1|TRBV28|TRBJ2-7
CASSRGPGGWNEQYF
TGTGCCAGCAGTCGGGGGCCAGGGGGCTGGAACGAGCAGTACTTC
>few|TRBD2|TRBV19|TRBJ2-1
CASRIAGTVSYNEQFF
TGTGCCAGTAGGATAGCGGGAACCGTCTCCTACAATGAGCAGTTCTTC
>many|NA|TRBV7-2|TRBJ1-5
CASSVYGTRGNQPQHF
TGTGCCAGCAGCGTATACGGGACGAGGGGGAATCAGCCCCAGCATTTT